These 18 T cell receptor beta chains originate from one sample sequenced in a study of control samples from healthy donors and cancer patients. Profiled with immunoSEQ multiplex PCR; TCRdb holds only in-frame clones, not every one. The sample contains under 85,000 clones, roughly 93% of which appear only once. Sequenced: PBMCs. The receptors here all came from a woman in her 40s with lung cancer.

V and J are TRBV7-2 and TRBJ1-2, with TRBD1 as a possible D gene (6 bases). The V end lost 5 bases, the J end lost 6 bases, and 19 bases lay between the germline ends. CDR1 SGHTA and CDR2 FQGNSA come from the germline V gene. This CDR3 has 15 residues. DNA for the CDR3: TGTGCCAGCAGCACCCCCCTGGGGCCAGGGGATGGCTACACCTTC. Amino acids: CASSTPLGPGDGYTF.

The rearrangement uses TRBV18 and TRBJ1-4; D is possibly TRBD1 (5 bases). The CDR3 is 15 residues long. Between the trimmed V and J ends, which lost 3 bases and 5 bases, there was a span of 13 bases. Germline CDR1 and CDR2: KGHSH and LQKENI. The CDR3 nucleotides read TGTGCCAGCTCACCGATTGGGACTGCAAATGAAAAACTGTTTTTT. It codes for CASSPIGTANEKLFF.

V usage is TRBV6-5 and J usage is TRBJ1-1; perhaps TRBD1 as D (5 bases). CDR1 MNHEY and CDR2 SVGAGI come from the germline V gene. Trimming cost V 4 bases and J 4 bases, with 13 bases left between them. The CDR3 length is 14 residues. The CDR3 DNA reads TGTGCCAGCAGTTCTCCGGGGCCGGGCACTGAAGCTTTCTTT. It yields the protein CASSSPGPGTEAFF.

The rearrangement uses TRBV4-1 and TRBJ2-7; the match to TRBD1 covers 8 bases. Germline assignment: CDR1 MGHRA and CDR2 YSYEKL. This CDR3 contains 16 residues. Trimming cost V 1 base and J 0 bases; bases outside gene matches: 5. CDR3 DNA: TGCGCCAGCAGCCAAGGCCCGACAGGGGACTCCTACGAGCAGTACTTC. Its translation: CASSQGPTGDSYEQYF.

The chain combines TRBV27 with TRBJ1-4; D perhaps matches TRBD1 (6 bases). The CDR3 length is 15 residues. Per germline, CDR1 MNHEY and CDR2 SMNVEV (reference sequence). Trimming removed 5 bases from V and 4 bases from J, with 14 bases in between. DNA of the CDR3: TGTGCCAGCAGTGCCCCCGGACAGCTTAATGAAAAACTGTTTTTT. Encoded protein: CASSAPGQLNEKLFF.

This chain joins TRBV11-3 and TRBJ2-5; 10 bases align to TRBD1. CDR1 is SGHNT, CDR2 YENEEA, per germline. With 3 bases clipped from V and 4 bases from J, the junction kept 14 bases outside the gene matches. The CDR3 has 18 amino acids. The CDR3 DNA reads TGTGCCAGCAGCTTGGTGGGGCTGGACAGGGGGTTTCGAGAGACCCAGTACTTC. Translating it yields CASSLVGLDRGFRETQYF.

The rearrangement joins TRBV19 to TRBJ1-3, with D hard to call. V shed 2 bases and J shed 0 bases, with 8 bases lying between them. Per the germline V gene, CDR1 is LNHDA and CDR2 is SQIVND (reference sequence). The CDR3 length is 15 residues. The chain's CDR3 is CASSIIPVSGNTIYF. The DNA for the CDR3 is TGTGCCAGTAGTATAATCCCAGTCTCTGGAAACACCATATATTTT.

The CDR3 DNA reads as TGTGCCAGCAGTTTACCCGCGGGGGCCCCCACAGATACGCAGTATTTT. Encoded protein: CASSLPAGAPTDTQYF. The chain has TRBV6-2 or TRBV6-3 and TRBJ2-3, with a possible D match to TRBD2 (7 bases). CDR1 is MNHEY, CDR2 SVGEGT, per germline. Trimming pared 4 bases from V and 2 bases from J, leaving 16 bases between. This CDR3 has 16 residues.

The V call is TRBV5-4, the J call TRBJ2-7; TRBD1 is a possible D gene (6 bases). Trimming took off 2 bases at V and 0 bases at J, with 9 bases between the two ends. CDR1 is SGHNT and CDR2 is YYREEE in the germline V gene (reference sequence). This CDR3 spans 14 amino acids. CDR3 DNA: TGTGCCAGCAGCTTCGGGACACACTCCTACGAGCAGTACTTC. Protein sequence: CASSFGTHSYEQYF.

V is TRBV27 and J is TRBJ1-2, with 7 bases fitting TRBD1. V lost 7 bases, J lost 6 bases, and 14 bases stayed unmatched. Per germline, CDR1 MNHEY and CDR2 SMNVEV (reference sequence). The CDR3 sequence is 15 residues long. For the CDR3, the DNA is TGTGCCAGCACAGGGACAGTCCCGGCCTTGAATGGCTACACCTTC. Protein sequence: CASTGTVPALNGYTF.

V usage is TRBV6-1 and J usage is TRBJ2-5, with TRBD1 matching over 7 bases. The junction had 13 bases not matched to a gene; V was cut back by 6 bases and J by 3 bases. CDR3 length: 16 residues. CDR1 is MNHNS and CDR2 is SASEGT in the germline V gene. CDR3 protein: CASSEKRGTAKETQYF. The CDR3 nucleotides read TGTGCCAGCAGCGAAAAAAGAGGGACAGCTAAAGAGACCCAGTACTTC.

V is TRBV12-3 or TRBV12-4 and J is TRBJ2-1; the D is unclear. V lost 10 bases and J lost 5, with 9 bases in between. The CDR3 consists of 11 residues. CDR3 in DNA: TGTGCCACCGCCGTAAACAATGAGCAGTTCTTC. Its protein is CATAVNNEQFF.

The chain has TRBV3-1 (or the pseudogene TRBV3-2) and TRBJ1-1; D is ambiguous. CDR3 length equals 13 residues. The germline CDR1 and CDR2 sequences are LGHDT and YNNKEL (reference sequence). V lost 4 bases, J lost 1 base, and 7 bases lay in between. CDR3 sequence: CASSRPGNTEAFF. The CDR3 nucleotides read TGTGCCAGCAGCCGCCCAGGGAACACTGAAGCTTTCTTT.

The J gene is TRBJ2-6, the V gene TRBV3-1 (or the pseudogene TRBV3-2); TRBD1 matches at 7 bases. The V gene end was trimmed by 4 bases and the J gene end by 4 bases; junction bases not matched to a gene: 10. CDR1 and CDR2 from the germline V gene are LGHDT and YNNKEL (reference sequence). The CDR3 runs to 17 residues. Here the CDR3 DNA reads TGTGCCAGCAGCCCCAATTTGACAGGGCACGGGGCCAACGTCCTGACTTTC. Translating gives CASSPNLTGHGANVLTF.

The rearrangement joins TRBV11-2 to TRBJ1-1; the match to TRBD1 covers 7 bases. The germline V gene has CDR1 SGHAT and CDR2 FQNNGV. The CDR3 is made up of 12 amino acids. Unmatched junction bases numbered 3, after V lost 6 bases and J lost 5 bases. DNA for the CDR3: TGTGCCAGCAGATTGACAGGGACTGAAGCTTTCTTT. Protein product: CASRLTGTEAFF.

The V and J genes are TRBV5-1 and TRBJ1-6; 8 bases map to TRBD1. The CDR3 loop spans 15 amino acids. Germline V lookup: CDR1 SGHRS, CDR2 YFSETQ. V was pared by 2 bases and J by 9 bases, with 7 bases of the junction left unmatched. CDR3 bases: TGCGCCAGCAGCTTAAGGACAGGGACAGGTTCACCCCTCCACTTT. This gives the protein CASSLRTGTGSPLHF.

The chain has TRBV7-9 and TRBJ2-7; 9 positions match TRBD2. The J segment lost 7 bases and the V segment lost 5 bases, leaving 15 bases of the junction unmatched. This CDR3 spans 16 amino acids. Germline CDR1 reads SEHNR; CDR2 reads FQNEAQ (reference sequence). In DNA, the CDR3 is TGTGCCAGCAGCGCACCAGTTGGCGGGGGGGCCGATGAGCAGTACTTC. It encodes CASSAPVGGGADEQYF.

J is TRBJ2-1 and V is TRBV7-2; D not certain. This CDR3 is 16 amino acids long. Per the germline V gene, CDR1 is SGHTA and CDR2 is FQGNSA. Trimming shortened V by 2 bases and J by 5 bases, and 16 bases separated the two germline ends. The CDR3 DNA sequence: TGTGCCAGCAGCTTATTATCGAGCCCCCTTGACAATGAGCAGTTCTTC. Its protein is CASSLLSSPLDNEQFF.